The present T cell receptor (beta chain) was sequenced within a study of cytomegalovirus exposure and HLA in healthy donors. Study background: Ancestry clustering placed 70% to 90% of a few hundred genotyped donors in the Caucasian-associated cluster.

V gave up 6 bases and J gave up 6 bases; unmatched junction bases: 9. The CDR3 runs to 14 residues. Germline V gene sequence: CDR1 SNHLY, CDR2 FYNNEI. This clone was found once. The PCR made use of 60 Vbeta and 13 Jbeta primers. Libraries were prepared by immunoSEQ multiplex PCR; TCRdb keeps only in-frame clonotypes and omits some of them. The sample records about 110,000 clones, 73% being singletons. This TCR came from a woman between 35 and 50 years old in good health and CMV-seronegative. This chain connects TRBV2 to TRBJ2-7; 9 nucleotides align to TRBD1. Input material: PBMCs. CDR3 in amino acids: CASRSRTGVVEQYF. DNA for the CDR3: TGTGCCAGCAGATCTCGGACAGGGGTGGTCGAGCAGTACTTC.